This T cell receptor (beta chain) was recorded in a study of cytomegalovirus exposure and HLA in healthy donors. Whole-study findings and limits: Roughly even sequencing depth across donors was the assumption behind the presence/absence analyses. Researchers counted about 150 TCR beta chains as cytomegalovirus-associated. Being indistinguishable, some V segments were excluded, TRBV6-2 and TRBV6-3 among them. Trimming of TCR beta V- and J-genes showed a link, identified in a later analysis, to a missense DCLRE1C variant.

The PCR made use of 60 Vbeta and 13 Jbeta primers. Measured with immunoSEQ multiplex PCR; TCRdb has only the in-frame clones, and not every one. The sample holds around 190,000 clones, about 83% seen once. The CDR3 is made up of 14 amino acids. The germline CDR1 and CDR2 sequences are SGHDT and YYEEEE. This clone was counted a few times. Its antigen is not known. The rearrangement uses TRBV5-6 and TRBJ2-5, with D possibly being TRBD1 (6 bases). The assigned J gene may be wrong: the sequence end matches TRBJ2-7 better. Sequences were obtained from PBMCs. The TCR originated in a female donor in good health and CMV-seronegative. In DNA, the CDR3 is TGTGCCAGCAGCTTGCCCGCAGGGGCCTACGAGCAGTACTTC. Protein product: CASSLPAGAYEQYF.